Below, 27 T cell receptor beta chains from the same sample are listed, as sequenced in a study of identical twins. TCRdb processed the 5' RACE reads anew with MiXCR; each CDR3 protein has one entry. The sample records fewer than 900,000 distinct CDR3 sequences, 18% being singletons. These data also formed part of another study, on T cells expressing NK-cell markers.

Input material: PBMCs. The source is a woman younger than 30 in good health.

The chain joins TRBV9 to TRBJ2-7, with 7 bases fitting TRBD1. The trim removed 2 bases at V and 2 bases at J, leaving 7 bases unmatched. This CDR3 has 15 amino acids. The germline gives CDR1 SGDLS, CDR2 YYNGEE. The DNA for the CDR3 is TGTGCCAGCAGCGTCTCACAGGGGCGGACCTACGAGCAGTACTTC. Amino acids: CASSVSQGRTYEQYF.

This chain links TRBV7-2 with TRBJ2-3, with D hard to call. The CDR3 sequence is 15 residues long. Germline CDR1 SGHTA, CDR2 FQGNSA. Trimming stripped 1 base from V and 2 bases from J, with 10 bases between. In DNA, the CDR3 is TGTGCCAGCAGCTTAGGCCAGCCTCACACAGATACGCAGTATTTT. Protein sequence: CASSLGQPHTDTQYF.

The genes are TRBV7-2 and TRBJ2-5; D remains unclear. The length of the CDR3 is 14 residues. The ends were cut back, 1 base at V and 0 bases at J, with 6 bases in the middle. The germline V gene has CDR1 SGHTA and CDR2 FQGNSA. As DNA, the CDR3 is TGTGCCAGCAGCTTAGGCGTCAACCAAGAGACCCAGTACTTC. This sequence encodes CASSLGVNQETQYF.

V gene TRBV13 combines with J gene TRBJ2-4; D unresolved. Trimming stripped 3 bases from V and 2 bases from J, with 14 bases between. The CDR3 runs 16 residues. Germline CDR1 and CDR2: PRHDT and FYEKMQ (reference sequence). Here the CDR3 DNA reads TGTGCCAGCAGCTTCACCCGAGGCAGTACCAAAAACATTCAGTACTTC. Translated: CASSFTRGSTKNIQYF.

The chain carries TRBV11-1 and TRBJ2-1; a weak D match, TRBD2 (5 bases). Trimming stripped 1 base from V and 6 bases from J, with 25 bases between. Germline lookup yields CDR1 SGHAT and CDR2 FQDESV (reference sequence). The CDR3 sequence is 19 residues long. The CDR3 reads CASSLGRRVLAITGNEQFF. The CDR3 bases are TGTGCCAGCAGCTTAGGTCGGCGGGTCCTTGCCATTACGGGCAATGAGCAGTTCTTC.

In this sample, this clonotype turned up many times. The V and J genes are TRBV29-1 and TRBJ2-7; 7 nucleotides match TRBD1. Losses at the gene ends were 0 bases for V and 0 bases for J; bases not matched to a gene: 14. This CDR3 contains 18 residues. Germline CDR1 reads SQVTM; CDR2 reads ANQGSEA. CDR3 loop: CSVEEEIPGQRNSYEQYF. The CDR3 nucleotides are TGCAGCGTTGAAGAAGAAATTCCGGGACAGAGAAACTCCTACGAGCAGTACTTC.

Only a few counts were recorded for this clonotype. The chain employs TRBV6-5 and TRBJ1-2, with D possibly being TRBD1 (6 bases). Germline-derived CDR1 and CDR2 are MNHEY and SVGAGI. The V and J ends lost 4 bases and 8 bases respectively, with 11 bases between them. This CDR3 has 12 amino acids. CDR3 loop: CASSSQGNGYTF. The CDR3 nucleotides are TGTGCCAGCAGTTCACAGGGAAACGGCTACACCTTC.

This clonotype was counted a few times. This chain uses TRBV14 with TRBJ2-1, with D perhaps given as TRBD1 or TRBD2 (5 bases each). V was cut by 1 base and J by 7 bases, with 14 bases left in between. The germline V gene encodes CDR1 SGHDN and CDR2 FVKESK. This CDR3 comprises 15 residues. The CDR3 bases are TGTGCCAGCAGCCAAGGACCGGGACGAGGGAATGAGCAGTTCTTC. Translation gives CASSQGPGRGNEQFF.

The chain employs TRBV7-9 and TRBJ1-2; possible D gene TRBD1, 6 bases. In germline, CDR1 is SEHNR, CDR2 FQNEAQ (reference sequence). This CDR3 region has 13 residues. Trimming cost V 3 bases and J 4 bases, with 9 bases left between them. The CDR3 coding sequence is TGTGCCAGCAGCTTGAAACAGGGCTATGGCTACACCTTC. Protein sequence: CASSLKQGYGYTF.

This clonotype was detected a few times. The genes are TRBV20-1 and TRBJ2-3; a possible D gene is TRBD2 (5 bases). Germline V gene sequence: CDR1 DFQATT, CDR2 SNEGSKA (reference sequence). The CDR3 has 10 residues. Trimming removed 3 bases at V and 8 bases at J, with 6 bases between. The CDR3 protein is CSARAGTQYF. For the CDR3, the DNA is TGCAGTGCTAGGGCGGGTACGCAGTATTTT.

The chain combines TRBV3-1 with TRBJ2-5, with 11 bases that match TRBD1. This CDR3 region has 17 residues. Trimming cost V 4 bases and J 5 bases; bases outside gene matches: 12. The germline gives CDR1 LGHDT, CDR2 YNNKEL (reference sequence). CDR3: CASSLDRGRRAVETQYF. The CDR3, as DNA: TGTGCCAGCAGCCTGGACAGGGGGCGACGTGCTGTTGAGACCCAGTACTTC.

The rearrangement joins TRBV12-3 or TRBV12-4 to TRBJ2-3; D gene uncertain. Trimming removed 6 bases from V and 0 bases from J, with 10 bases in between. The CDR3 is made up of 14 amino acids. Written as DNA, the CDR3 is TGTGCCAGCAGGTTCGGCAGTAGCACAGATACGCAGTATTTT. This sequence encodes CASRFGSSTDTQYF.

This clonotype showed up just a few times. The V and J genes are TRBV12-3 or TRBV12-4 and TRBJ2-1; 7 bases map to TRBD1. Trimming removed 6 bases from V and 12 bases from J; junction bases left unmatched: 17. The CDR3 sequence is 15 residues long. The CDR3 coding sequence is TGTGCCAGCAGCCTCAGGGACAGACCCACTTTTGGGCAGTTCTTC. Its protein is CASSLRDRPTFGQFF.

The chain uses TRBV12-3 or TRBV12-4 and TRBJ2-2; 10 bases match TRBD2. This CDR3 is 16 amino acids long. Trimming removed 7 bases from V and 7 bases from J; junction bases left unmatched: 12. CDR3 bases: TGTGCCAGCACTCTCGGGCTAGCGGGAGCAATCGGGGAGCTGTTTTTT. Amino acid sequence: CASTLGLAGAIGELFF.

A few counts support this clonotype. V gene TRBV6-5 combines with J gene TRBJ2-5; TRBD2 might be the D (6 bases). The CDR3 loop spans 15 amino acids. With 0 bases removed from V and 5 bases from J, the gap between germline ends came to 13 bases. Per the germline V gene, CDR1 is MNHEY and CDR2 is SVGAGI. CDR3 sequence: CASSYSMGREETQYF. DNA for the CDR3: TGTGCCAGCAGTTACTCGATGGGACGGGAGGAGACCCAGTACTTC.

This clonotype was detected only a few times. The V gene is TRBV20-1, the J gene TRBJ2-1; 12 bases fit TRBD2. Germline V lookup: CDR1 DFQATT, CDR2 SNEGSKA (reference sequence). This CDR3 has 16 amino acids. V lost 4 bases and J lost 4; bases outside the gene matches: 8. The CDR3 region is CSAISGTSGRYNEQFF. The CDR3 DNA sequence: TGCAGTGCTATATCCGGGACTAGCGGGCGATACAATGAGCAGTTCTTC.

The CDR3 DNA reads TGTGCCAGCGCCAGGGGACCCCACAGGGGCTGGGGCTACACCTTC. Translating gives CASARGPHRGWGYTF. V and J are TRBV12-3 or TRBV12-4 and TRBJ1-2; 7 bases map to TRBD1. The CDR3 covers 15 residues. V was clipped by 8 bases and J by 8 bases; unmatched bases: 17.

The chain joins TRBV6-1 to TRBJ2-5, with no clear D. Trimming took off 5 bases at V and 4 bases at J, with 11 bases between the two ends. This CDR3 spans 13 amino acids. Looked up from germline, CDR1 is MNHNS and CDR2 is SASEGT. CDR3 DNA sequence: TGTGCCAGCAGTACCCGGACCGGAGAGACCCAGTACTTC. Protein sequence: CASSTRTGETQYF.

The CDR3 DNA is TGCAGTGCTAGGACAGGGGTTAACAACGAGCAGTACTTC. It is translated as CSARTGVNNEQYF. The genes are TRBV20-1 and TRBJ2-7; 8 bases map to TRBD1. Germline CDR1 reads DFQATT; CDR2 reads SNEGSKA (reference sequence). V lost 3 bases and J lost 5; bases outside the gene matches: 6. This CDR3 is built from 13 residues.

This chain links TRBV12-3 or TRBV12-4 with TRBJ2-1, with a weak D call TRBD2 (5 bases). The V end lost 6 bases, the J end lost 5 bases, and 17 bases lay between the germline ends. CDR3 size: 15 residues. CDR3 coding DNA: TGTGCCAGCAGCCCCCCTAGCTCCCTTAACAATGAGCAGTTCTTC. Translation: CASSPPSSLNNEQFF.

This clonotype was counted a few times. The rearrangement uses TRBV20-1 and TRBJ1-4, with TRBD1 matching over 7 bases. Germline loops: CDR1 DFQATT, CDR2 SNEGSKA (reference sequence). This CDR3 region has 14 residues. After removal of 5 bases from V and 6 bases from J, the junction contained 9 bases not matched to a gene. The CDR3 DNA is TGCAGTGCTCAGGTGGGACAGACTTATGAAAAACTGTTTTTT. It encodes CSAQVGQTYEKLFF.

V gene TRBV6-6 combines with J gene TRBJ2-7; the D is unclear. Germline CDR1 is MNHNY and CDR2 is SVGAGI (reference sequence). The V end lost 2 bases, the J end lost 2 bases, and 7 bases lay between the germline ends. The CDR3 extends over 13 amino acids. CDR3 nucleotides: TGTGCCAGCAGTTACGGCATAGCCTACGAGCAGTACTTC. Encoded protein: CASSYGIAYEQYF.

This clonotype was counted a few times. The chain is built from TRBV20-1 and TRBJ1-5; D is unresolved. The length of the CDR3 is 14 residues. CDR1 DFQATT and CDR2 SNEGSKA come from the germline V gene (reference sequence). Trimming removed 3 bases from V and 1 base from J, with 10 bases in between. CDR3 loop: CSASMGFSNQPQHF. CDR3 DNA: TGCAGTGCTAGCATGGGTTTCAGCAATCAGCCCCAGCATTTT.

There are a few counts of this clonotype. The chain is built from TRBV14 and TRBJ1-2; D might be TRBD1 (5 bases). CDR3 size: 13 residues. CDR1 is SGHDN and CDR2 is FVKESK in the germline V gene. With 4 bases removed from V and 8 bases from J, the gap between germline ends came to 14 bases. CDR3 DNA sequence: TGTGCCAGCAGCCGAGGGGACGTTAGGGGCTACACCTTC. Translation: CASSRGDVRGYTF.

This clonotype was observed a handful of times. The J gene is TRBJ2-7, the V gene TRBV6-1; 11 bases map to TRBD1. The CDR3 covers 15 residues. The junction had 5 bases not matched to a gene; V was cut back by 6 bases and J by 1 base. Germline lookup yields CDR1 MNHNS and CDR2 SASEGT. The CDR3 sequence is CASRQGTGGSYEQYF. CDR3 bases: TGTGCCAGCAGACAGGGGACAGGGGGATCCTACGAGCAGTACTTC.

This clonotype was seen just once. The chain links TRBV7-2 to TRBJ2-2, with D possibly called TRBD1 or TRBD2 (5 bases each). This CDR3 comprises 16 residues. The ends were cut back, 4 bases at V and 5 bases at J, with 17 bases in the middle. Germline CDR1 SGHTA, CDR2 FQGNSA. Here the CDR3 DNA reads TGTGCCAGCAGCTCCCAATGGGGGAGAGGTACCGGGGAGCTGTTTTTT. Protein: CASSSQWGRGTGELFF. Combining the CDR3 with reference TRBV7-2 and TRBJ2-2 gives the whole variable domain GAGVSQSPSNKVTEKGKDVELRCDPISGHTALYWYRQSLGQGLEFLIYFQGNSAPDKSGLPSDRFSAERTGGSVSTLTIQRTQQEDSAVYLCASSSQWGRGTGELFFGEGSRLTVL.

The rearrangement joins TRBV20-1 to TRBJ2-3; 7 bases agree with TRBD2. In germline, CDR1 is DFQATT, CDR2 SNEGSKA (reference sequence). There are 14 residues in the CDR3. Trimming cost V 3 bases and J 2 bases; bases outside gene matches: 5. CDR3 in amino acids: CSASEGGSTDTQYF. CDR3 nucleotides: TGCAGTGCTAGTGAGGGAGGGTCCACAGATACGCAGTATTTT.